The next 7 T cell receptor beta chains were all read from a single sample in a study of identical twins. Via MiXCR, TCRdb re-called the 5' RACE reads, giving one row per CDR3 protein. The repertoire consists of around 680,000 distinct CDR3 sequences, with around 8.3% occurring once and the leading ten covering 0.8% to 1%. The same sample was also studied in work on yellow fever vaccine responses in identical twins.

The sequencing input was PBMCs. The receptors shown here come from a woman between 18 and 30 years old in good health.

Many counts were recorded for this clonotype. The V call is TRBV28, the J call TRBJ1-1, with unresolved D. The V gene's germline CDR1 is MDHEN and CDR2 SYDVKM. This CDR3 spans 15 amino acids. The V and J ends lost 2 bases and 0 bases respectively, with 10 bases between them. CDR3 loop: CASSLESDLNTEAFF. The CDR3 DNA reads as TGTGCCAGCAGTTTAGAATCAGATTTGAACACTGAAGCTTTCTTT.

The chain joins TRBV5-1 to TRBJ1-1, with D uncertain. The V gene's germline CDR1 is SGHRS and CDR2 YFSETQ. CDR3 length equals 14 residues. Trimming removed 6 bases at V and 0 bases at J, with 12 bases between. The CDR3 DNA is TGCGCCAGCACAAACGGACTTCTGAACACTGAAGCTTTCTTT. This codes for CASTNGLLNTEAFF.

In its sample, this clonotype was seen a few times. The chain links TRBV7-2 to TRBJ2-5; TRBD1 aligns across 8 bases. CDR3 length equals 15 residues. The V gene end was trimmed by 3 bases and the J gene end by 2 bases; junction bases not matched to a gene: 5. Germline lookup yields CDR1 SGHTA and CDR2 FQGNSA. The CDR3 sequence: CASSFEGQGQETQYF. The CDR3 bases are TGTGCCAGCAGCTTCGAAGGACAGGGTCAAGAGACCCAGTACTTC. Based on the CDR3 plus reference TRBV7-2 and TRBJ2-5, the full variable domain is GAGVSQSPSNKVTEKGKDVELRCDPISGHTALYWYRQSLGQGLEFLIYFQGNSAPDKSGLPSDRFSAERTGGSVSTLTIQRTQQEDSAVYLCASSFEGQGQETQYFGPGTRLLVL.

The chain uses TRBV24-1 and TRBJ2-7; D possibly corresponds to TRBD2 (6 bases). Germline CDR1 is KGHDR and CDR2 is SFDVKD. Trimming stripped 4 bases from V and 6 bases from J, with 18 bases between. The length of the CDR3 is 15 residues. The CDR3, as DNA: TGTGCCACCAGTGACCCCCGGGAGCGTGGGAGCGAGCAGTACTTC. Residues: CATSDPRERGSEQYF.

This clonotype was counted a few times. V usage is TRBV20-1 and J usage is TRBJ2-1; the match to TRBD2 covers 13 bases. The V and J ends lost 5 bases and 7 bases, in that order; junction bases with no gene match: 11. Germline CDR1 DFQATT, CDR2 SNEGSKA (reference sequence). The CDR3 has 16 residues. CDR3: CSAALTSGRSGNEQFF. In nucleotides, the CDR3 is TGCAGTGCTGCATTGACTAGCGGGAGGTCTGGTAATGAGCAGTTCTTC.

The sample holds many counts of this clonotype. This chain links TRBV29-1 with TRBJ1-1; D uncertain. V lost 1 base to trimming and J lost 4 bases, with 7 bases between them. Germline V gene sequence: CDR1 SQVTM, CDR2 ANQGSEA. The CDR3 extends over 12 amino acids. The CDR3 reads CSVEVLSTEAFF. CDR3 in DNA: TGCAGCGTTGAAGTACTAAGCACTGAAGCTTTCTTT. Complete variable domain (other parts from reference TRBV29-1 and TRBJ1-1): SAVISQKPSRDICQRGTSLTIQCQVDSQVTMMFWYRQQPGQSLTLIATANQGSEATYESGFVIDKFPISRPNLTFSTLTVSNMSPEDSSIYLCSVEVLSTEAFFGQGTRLTVV.

This clonotype was seen a handful of times. The J gene is TRBJ2-5, the V gene TRBV12-3 or TRBV12-4, with 11 bases identical to TRBD2. The V segment lost 6 bases and the J segment 0 bases; nucleotides outside the gene matches: 3. The CDR3 spans 15 residues. This CDR3 is CASSWGLADQETQYF. The CDR3 DNA reads TGTGCCAGCAGCTGGGGACTAGCGGACCAAGAGACCCAGTACTTC.